One sample yielded the 20 T cell receptor beta chains listed below, sequenced in a study of T cells in narcolepsy. Sequencing was performed with immunoSEQ multiplex PCR; in TCRdb, only in-frame clones are kept and a portion is missing. The sample lists 25,000 to 35,000 clones, around four fifths occurring once. Specimen: CD45RA- memory CD4+ T cells from PBMCs. The receptors here all came from a human donor with narcolepsy.

The chain combines TRBV10-3 with TRBJ1-1; perhaps TRBD1 as D (5 bases). The CDR3 totals 13 residues. Germline V gene sequence: CDR1 ENHRY, CDR2 SYGVKD. V was trimmed by 6 bases and J by 0 bases, leaving 8 bases between them. The CDR3 protein is CAIRSGVNTEAFF. In nucleotides, the CDR3 is TGTGCCATCAGGTCGGGGGTGAACACTGAAGCTTTCTTT.

The V and J genes are TRBV7-2 and TRBJ2-7; 10 bases align to TRBD2. Looked up from germline, CDR1 is SGHTA and CDR2 is FQGNSA. This CDR3 is built from 15 residues. The ends lost 2 bases at V and 0 bases at J; junction bases unmatched: 1. The CDR3 reads CASSLSGGVSYEQYF. CDR3 coding DNA: TGTGCCAGCAGCTTAAGCGGGGGGGTCTCCTACGAGCAGTACTTC. Full variable domain (outside the CDR3, taken from reference TRBV7-2 and TRBJ2-7): GAGVSQSPSNKVTEKGKDVELRCDPISGHTALYWYRQSLGQGLEFLIYFQGNSAPDKSGLPSDRFSAERTGGSVSTLTIQRTQQEDSAVYLCASSLSGGVSYEQYFGPGTRLTVT.

The chain couples TRBV4-1 to TRBJ2-4, with a tentative D call TRBD2 (6 bases). Trimming took 4 bases from V and 6 from J, leaving 19 bases between them. Germline values: CDR1 MGHRA, CDR2 YSYEKL. This CDR3 has 16 residues. The CDR3 DNA reads TGCGCCAGCAGCCTAACCGAGGGGCCGGGGGTAAACATTCAGTACTTC. Amino acid sequence: CASSLTEGPGVNIQYF.

The gene calls are TRBV19 and TRBJ1-2; 12 bases are shared with TRBD1. V shed 3 bases and J 5 bases; nucleotides not matched to a gene: 4. The CDR3 length is 15 residues. The germline CDR1 and CDR2 sequences are LNHDA and SQIVND (reference sequence). In DNA, the CDR3 is TGTGCCAGTAGTATCGGGACAGGGGGCGCGTATGGCTACACCTTC. This translates into CASSIGTGGAYGYTF.

The chain employs TRBV10-2 and TRBJ1-2; D may be TRBD1 (5 bases). The CDR3 extends over 16 amino acids. The V gene lost 2 bases and the J gene lost 4 bases, with 17 bases spanning the gap. The V gene's germline CDR1 is WSHSY and CDR2 SAAADI. CDR3: CASSEPNPGLLYGYTF. The CDR3 bases are TGCGCCAGCAGTGAGCCTAATCCGGGACTCCTCTATGGCTACACCTTC.

V is TRBV29-1 and J is TRBJ1-2; 10 bases map to TRBD1. This CDR3 spans 13 amino acids. The germline CDR1 and CDR2 sequences are SQVTM and ANQGSEA. The ends lost 2 bases at V and 7 bases at J; junction bases unmatched: 4. The CDR3 spells CSVERTGGGGYTF. The CDR3 nucleotides are TGCAGCGTTGAAAGGACAGGGGGTGGTGGCTACACCTTC. The full variable domain, its missing parts supplied by reference TRBV29-1 and TRBJ1-2, is SAVISQKPSRDICQRGTSLTIQCQVDSQVTMMFWYRQQPGQSLTLIATANQGSEATYESGFVIDKFPISRPNLTFSTLTVSNMSPEDSSIYLCSVERTGGGGYTFGSGTRLTVV.

The chain carries TRBV2 and TRBJ1-2; the D gene is possibly TRBD1 (5 bases). Germline values: CDR1 SNHLY, CDR2 FYNNEI. Trimming pared 6 bases from V and 0 bases from J, leaving 8 bases between. The CDR3 has 13 residues. The CDR3 here is CASRKDTNYGYTF. The CDR3 DNA is TGTGCCAGCAGGAAGGACACTAACTATGGCTACACCTTC.

The V and J genes are TRBV5-6 and TRBJ2-5; TRBD2 aligns across 7 bases. There are 12 residues in the CDR3. V lost 3 bases to trimming and J lost 5 bases; unmatched junction nucleotides: 1. The V gene's germline CDR1 is SGHDT and CDR2 YYEEEE. The CDR3, as DNA: TGTGCCAGCAGCTGGACTAGGGAGACCCAGTACTTC. It codes for CASSWTRETQYF.

The chain is built from TRBV5-1 and TRBJ2-3; D gene unclear. CDR1 is SGHRS and CDR2 is YFSETQ in the germline V gene. The CDR3 consists of 15 residues. V lost 0 bases, J lost 2 bases, and 10 bases lay in between. The DNA of the CDR3 is TGCGCCAGCAGCTTGGCCGCGGCCCCCACAGATACGCAGTATTTT. Amino acids: CASSLAAAPTDTQYF.

The chain couples TRBV5-1 to TRBJ2-2; no reliable D call. This CDR3 is 15 amino acids long. Trimming left V 7 bases short and J 3 bases short, with 16 bases between. Per germline, CDR1 SGHRS and CDR2 YFSETQ. The CDR3 bases are TGCGCCAGCGCCAAAGGGCTTATAGACACCGGGGAGCTGTTTTTT. Encoded protein: CASAKGLIDTGELFF.

This clone was counted only a few times. The rearrangement links TRBV19 to TRBJ1-2; D gene ambiguous. The V and J ends lost 1 base and 4 bases respectively, with 13 bases between them. CDR3 length: 15 amino acids. The germline gives CDR1 LNHDA, CDR2 SQIVND (reference sequence). This chain's CDR3 is CASSIGITPVYGYTF. Written as DNA, the CDR3 is TGTGCCAGTAGTATAGGCATAACACCGGTCTATGGCTACACCTTC.

The genes are TRBV4-2 and TRBJ2-6, with D maybe TRBD2 (6 bases). Germline V CDR1 and CDR2: LGHNA, YNFKEQ. CDR3 length: 19 residues. V lost 0 bases, J lost 0 bases, and 15 bases lay in between. The CDR3 spells CASSQETPAGTSGANVLTF. CDR3 DNA sequence: TGTGCCAGCAGCCAAGAAACCCCAGCGGGTACCTCTGGGGCCAACGTCCTGACTTTC.

This clone was seen a single time. The genes are TRBV12-5 and TRBJ1-2, with 9 bases lining up with TRBD1. The CDR3 consists of 15 residues. The V segment lost 5 bases and the J segment 2 bases; nucleotides outside the gene matches: 6. From germline, CDR1 is LGHNT and CDR2 FRNRAP. In DNA form, the CDR3 reads TGTGCTAGTGGTCCCGGGACAGGGCGAAACTATGGCTACACCTTC. Protein product: CASGPGTGRNYGYTF.

A single count supports this clone. The chain is built from TRBV2 and TRBJ2-7; no clear D gene. The CDR3 is 12 residues long. CDR1 is SNHLY and CDR2 is FYNNEI in the germline V gene. V was shortened by 5 bases and J by 3 bases, with 8 bases between the two germline ends. As DNA, the CDR3 is TGTGCCAGCAGTTTCTTTCGCTACGAGCAGTACTTC. This translates into CASSFFRYEQYF.

The chain carries TRBV29-1 and TRBJ2-3, with TRBD2 matching 10 bases. With V trimmed by 7 bases and J by 4 bases, 2 bases remained unmatched. Germline assignment: CDR1 SQVTM and CDR2 ANQGSEA. There are 12 residues in the CDR3. CDR3 sequence (DNA): TGCAGCGAAAGCGGGGGGGCAGATACGCAGTATTTT. Translated: CSESGGADTQYF.

The V gene is TRBV5-6, the J gene TRBJ2-6; 7 bases agree with TRBD1. The CDR3 runs 16 residues. CDR1 and CDR2 from the germline V gene are SGHDT and YYEEEE. J lost 2 bases, V lost 4 bases, and 6 bases had no gene match. The CDR3 DNA reads TGTGCCAGCAGCATAGACAGGGATACTGGGGCCAACGTCCTGACTTTC. Translating gives CASSIDRDTGANVLTF. Together with reference TRBV5-6 and TRBJ2-6, the CDR3 gives the full variable domain: DAGVTQSPTHLIKTRGQQVTLRCSPKSGHDTVSWYQQALGQGPQFIFQYYEEEERQRGNFPDRFSGHQFPNYSSELNVNALLLGDSALYLCASSIDRDTGANVLTFGAGSRLTVL.

This chain uses TRBV23-1 with TRBJ1-1; D is uncertain. TRBV23-1 is designated an ORF whose function remains uncertain. The CDR3 is 14 amino acids. V gave up 6 bases and J gave up 1 base, with 12 bases separating them. The DNA of the CDR3 is TGCGCCAGCAGGCAAAACGTGGGGAACACTGAAGCTTTCTTT. This translates into CASRQNVGNTEAFF.

This sequence joins TRBV7-9 and TRBJ1-2; D is unclear. Germline lookup yields CDR1 SEHNR and CDR2 FQNEAQ (reference sequence). The CDR3 has 13 amino acids. Trimming shortened V by 4 bases and J by 4 bases, and 10 bases separated the two germline ends. The CDR3 loop is CASSSEQAYGYTF. CDR3 coding DNA: TGTGCCAGCAGCTCCGAGCAAGCCTATGGCTACACCTTC.

CDR3 in DNA: TGTGCCAGCAGCCAAGGGCCCGGGACGGGGAACGAGCAGTACTTC. Translation gives CASSQGPGTGNEQYF. The chain couples TRBV14 to TRBJ2-5, with D possibly being TRBD1 or TRBD2 (5 bases each). Near its end, the DNA agrees better with TRBJ2-7, so the J call may be wrong. The CDR3 runs 15 residues. Germline values: CDR1 SGHDN, CDR2 FVKESK.

The chain joins TRBV19 to TRBJ1-2; no definite D call. The CDR3 totals 12 residues. V was trimmed by 4 bases and J by 3 bases, leaving 6 bases between them. Per the germline V gene, CDR1 is LNHDA and CDR2 is SQIVND (reference sequence). The CDR3, as DNA: TGTGCCAGTAGTAAACTGGACTATGGCTACACCTTC. It is translated as CASSKLDYGYTF.